The entry below gives a single T cell receptor (beta chain) sequence along with its context. This record belongs to a study of T cell changes during pregnancy in multiple sclerosis. Produced via immunoSEQ multiplex PCR; TCRdb's table is partial and in-frame only. The repertoire has 15,000 to 20,000 clones, around 96% of them found once; the top ten carry 0.89%. Trimming took 6 bases from V and 8 from J, leaving 16 bases between them. The germline gives CDR1 MGHDK, CDR2 SYGVNS. The CDR3 covers 13 residues. V usage is TRBV25-1 and J usage is TRBJ1-2; D is possibly TRBD1 (5 bases). Specimen: peripheral blood, collected in the third trimester of pregnancy. This clonotype was sampled from a female donor with multiple sclerosis, enrolled in a pregnancy study. CDR3 bases: TGTGCCAGCAGCAAAAGGGGTGAAGGGGGCTACACCTTC. Protein sequence: CASSKRGEGGYTF.